The sequence of this T cell receptor beta chain was determined in a study of shared clonotypes between healthy human individuals (dated by TCRdb to 2018 to 2021). Regarding the research as a whole: The cohort comprised a couple of women and a few men aged 18 to 49 years. Per donor, three plates each were used for CD4 naive and CD4 memory, two for CD8 naive, and one for CD8 memory. To estimate repertoire size and how much clonotype sharing occurs between individuals, the study deeply sequenced the blood TCR repertoires of about 5 healthy adults. Different laboratories and diverse techniques were used to prepare libraries and sequence TCR repertoires, to increase sequencing depth and limit assay-specific biases. Between about 0.8 and 9.5 billion PBMCs per donor were obtained by leukapheresis.

Comments on this clone: Its target antigen remains unknown. The record has no base qualities; no much larger clone is one base away.

CDR1 is given as MNHNY and CDR2 as SVGAGI, both from the germline V gene (reference sequence). There are 15 amino acids in the CDR3, from cysteine to phenylalanine inclusive. Of all the DNA, just the CDR3 is kept, 45 bases in frame from base 1. Deletion took 2 bases off V and 3 bases off J, with a span of 14 bases between the germline ends. Using the deep immunoSEQ assay, TCR CDR3 regions were amplified from genomic DNA by multiplex PCR. Extracted genomic DNA from each cell subset was spread evenly across all wells of several immunoSEQ 96-well plates, with each plate serving as a replicate. For sorted subsets, each replicate PCR was loaded with about 0.2 ug genomic DNA, equivalent to approximately 33,000 T cell genomes. Purified libraries were measured with a Qubit 3.0 fluorometer, size-checked on a Bioanalyzer 2100, and measured again with the KAPA Library Quantification kit. A separate single-read 150-cycle Illumina NextSeq 550 flow cell was used to sequence each immunoSEQ 96-well plate. The source study handled its data this way. Because only junctional sequences without quality scores were contained in the immunoSEQ output, filtering matching that applied to full-length reads could not be performed. Sequences were annotated with PyIR, a Python wrapper for IgBLAST v1.9, and V/J genes and CDR3 were assigned using IMGT germline references. Reads were filtered out if the reads had weak V/J assignments (E-value above 1e-6), no CDR3, stop codons, out-of-frame junctions, or ambiguous translated residues. V3J clonotypes were defined by identical inferred V gene, J gene, and CDR3 amino acid sequence. The percentage overlap between two repertoires was calculated by dividing the number of shared unique clonotypes by the size of the smaller repertoire. Richness of each repertoire was evaluated using RTK rarefaction, the Chao1 estimator, and Recon v2.1 estimates of unobserved clonotypes. For all TCRbeta clonotypes obtained by the gDNA method from four donors, generation probabilities were computed with OLGA. In its TCRdb copy, this immuneACCESS table keeps in-frame sequences only and misses some clones. Where compared with another copy, unresolved V genes explain less than half of these, and the others have no known cause. That table furnishes V, J and clone size, whereas the DNA furnished D and trimming. Present in this sample are under 2,000,000 clones, just under 95% of which were seen just once. In total, the top ten clones hold 1% to 1.5% of the sample.

CD8 naive samples were CD45RO-negative cells positively selected for CCR7, giving a CD45RA+CCR7+ population that excluded TemRA cells. The donors were healthy, HIV-negative adults with no recently reported acute infections or vaccinations. Every donor was a Caucasian adult living in Nashville, Tennessee, USA. Blood was collected by leukapheresis, and PBMCs were isolated by Ficoll-Histopaque density gradient centrifugation and then cryopreserved in liquid nitrogen vapor phase. Analytical flow cytometry was used to check the purity and quantity of each magnetically sorted T cell population. Genomic DNA was isolated from every sorted fraction and measured by UV absorbance on a Nanodrop 2000c. Findings and caveats that apply to the study as a whole: Sampling was restricted to blood, and TCR repertoires in tissues likely differ from the TCR repertoires found in blood. Because the study included only a small number of donors, the genetic and exposure-history diversity represented was limited. Sharing across several donors was observed for roughly 5.4% of naive CD4, over 3% of naive CD8, 2% to 2.5% of memory CD4, and approximately 0.41% of memory CD8 clonotypes. Incomplete sequencing was indicated by rarefaction of sorted-subset datasets, despite the large sequencing depth. Naive subsets generally had larger estimated clonotype richness than memory subsets did. Pairwise subsampling led to the expectation that sequencing depth would affect the degree of clonotype sharing among donors. Compared with non-shared clonotypes, the clonotypes found in all four sorted-subset donors had higher generation probabilities.

The TCR was taken from a man aged 18 to 29 in good health. Rearrangement joined TRBV6-6 to TRBJ2-7, with the D gene call left open. Sequenced sample: naive CD8+ T cells sorted from blood. The label giving this sample's cell subset or site can be read as: CD45RA+CCR7+. The nucleotide sequence is given as TGTGCCAGCAGTTACGTAGGAGTCATCTACTACGAGCAGTACTTC. Its protein reads: CASSYVGVIYYEQYF.